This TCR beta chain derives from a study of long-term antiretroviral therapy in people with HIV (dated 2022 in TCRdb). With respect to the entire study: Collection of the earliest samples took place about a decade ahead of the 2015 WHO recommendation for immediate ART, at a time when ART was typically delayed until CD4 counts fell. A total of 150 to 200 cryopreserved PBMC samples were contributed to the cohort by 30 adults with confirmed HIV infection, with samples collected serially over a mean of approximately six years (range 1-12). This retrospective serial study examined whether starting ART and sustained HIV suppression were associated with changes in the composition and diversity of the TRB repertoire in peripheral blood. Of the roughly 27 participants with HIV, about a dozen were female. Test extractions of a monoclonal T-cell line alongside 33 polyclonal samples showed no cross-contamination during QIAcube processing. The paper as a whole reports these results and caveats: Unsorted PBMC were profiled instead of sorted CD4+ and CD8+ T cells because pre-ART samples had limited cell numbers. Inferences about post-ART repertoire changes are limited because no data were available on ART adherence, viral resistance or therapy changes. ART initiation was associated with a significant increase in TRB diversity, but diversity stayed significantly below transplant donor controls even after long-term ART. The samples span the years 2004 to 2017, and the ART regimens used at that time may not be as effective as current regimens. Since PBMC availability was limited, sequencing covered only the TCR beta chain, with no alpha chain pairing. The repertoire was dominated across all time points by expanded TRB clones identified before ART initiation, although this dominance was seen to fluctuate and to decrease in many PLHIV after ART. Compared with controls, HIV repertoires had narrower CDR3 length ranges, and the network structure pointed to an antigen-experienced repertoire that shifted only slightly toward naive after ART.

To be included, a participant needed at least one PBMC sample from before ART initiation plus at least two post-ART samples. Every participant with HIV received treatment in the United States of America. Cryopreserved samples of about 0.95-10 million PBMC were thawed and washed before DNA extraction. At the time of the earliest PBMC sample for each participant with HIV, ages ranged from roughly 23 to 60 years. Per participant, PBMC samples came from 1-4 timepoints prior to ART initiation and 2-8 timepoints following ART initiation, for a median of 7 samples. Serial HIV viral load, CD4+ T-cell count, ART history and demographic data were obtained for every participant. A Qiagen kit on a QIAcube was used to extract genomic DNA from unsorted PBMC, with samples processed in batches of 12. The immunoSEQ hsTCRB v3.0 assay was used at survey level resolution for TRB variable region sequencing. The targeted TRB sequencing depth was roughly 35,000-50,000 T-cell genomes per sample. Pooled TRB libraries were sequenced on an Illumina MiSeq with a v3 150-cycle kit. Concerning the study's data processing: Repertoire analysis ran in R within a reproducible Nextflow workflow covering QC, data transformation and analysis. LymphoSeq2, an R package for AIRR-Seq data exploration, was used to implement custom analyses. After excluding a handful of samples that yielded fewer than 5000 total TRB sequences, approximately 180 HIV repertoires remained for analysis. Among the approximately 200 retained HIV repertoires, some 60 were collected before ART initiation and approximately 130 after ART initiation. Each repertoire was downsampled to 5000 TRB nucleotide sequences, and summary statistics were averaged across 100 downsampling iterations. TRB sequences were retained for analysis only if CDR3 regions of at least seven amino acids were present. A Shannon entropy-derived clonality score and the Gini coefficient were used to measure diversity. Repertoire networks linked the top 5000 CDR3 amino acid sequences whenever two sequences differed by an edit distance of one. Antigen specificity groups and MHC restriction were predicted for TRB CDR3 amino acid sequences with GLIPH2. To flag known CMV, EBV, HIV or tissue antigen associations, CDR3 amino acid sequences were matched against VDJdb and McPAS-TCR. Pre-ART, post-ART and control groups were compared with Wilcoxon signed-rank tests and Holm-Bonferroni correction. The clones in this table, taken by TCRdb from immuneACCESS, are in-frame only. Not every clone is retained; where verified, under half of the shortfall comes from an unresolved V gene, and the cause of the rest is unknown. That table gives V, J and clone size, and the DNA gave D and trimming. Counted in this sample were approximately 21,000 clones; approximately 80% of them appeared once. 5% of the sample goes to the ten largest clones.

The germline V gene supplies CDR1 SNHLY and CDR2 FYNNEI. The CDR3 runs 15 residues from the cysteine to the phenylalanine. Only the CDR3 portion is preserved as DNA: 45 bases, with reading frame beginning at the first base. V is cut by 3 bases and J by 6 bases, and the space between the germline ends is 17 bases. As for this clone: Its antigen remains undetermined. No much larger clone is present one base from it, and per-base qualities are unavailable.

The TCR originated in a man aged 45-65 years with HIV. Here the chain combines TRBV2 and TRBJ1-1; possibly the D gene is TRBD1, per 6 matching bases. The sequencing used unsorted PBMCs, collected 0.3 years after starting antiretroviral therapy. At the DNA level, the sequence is TGTGCCAGCAGTGATAGCACAGGGAAAGGGGCTGAAGCTTTCTTT. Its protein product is CASSDSTGKGAEAFF. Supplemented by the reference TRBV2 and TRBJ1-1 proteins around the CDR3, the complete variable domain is EPEVTQTPSHQVTQMGQEVILRCVPISNHLYFYWYRQILGQKVEFLVSFYNNEISEKSEIFDDQFSVERPDGSNFTLKIRSTKLEDSAMYFCASSDSTGKGAEAFFGQGTRLTVV.